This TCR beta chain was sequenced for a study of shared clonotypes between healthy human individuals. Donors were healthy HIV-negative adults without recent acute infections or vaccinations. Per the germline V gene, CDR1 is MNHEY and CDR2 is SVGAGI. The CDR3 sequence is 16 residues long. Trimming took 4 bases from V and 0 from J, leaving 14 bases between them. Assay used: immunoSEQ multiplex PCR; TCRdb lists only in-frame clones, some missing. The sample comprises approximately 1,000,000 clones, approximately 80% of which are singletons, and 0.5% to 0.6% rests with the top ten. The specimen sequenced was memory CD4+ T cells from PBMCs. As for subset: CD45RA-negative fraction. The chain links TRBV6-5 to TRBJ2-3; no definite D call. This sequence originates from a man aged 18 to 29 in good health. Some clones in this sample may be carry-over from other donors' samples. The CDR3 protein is CASSWNGPTSTDTQYF. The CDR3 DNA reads TGTGCCAGCAGTTGGAACGGTCCGACTAGCACAGATACGCAGTATTTT.